One sample yielded the 11 T cell receptor beta chains listed below, sequenced in a study of blood T cells in healthy people across ages. A second PCR of 7 to 11 cycles used a sample-barcoded 5' primer and a J-beta primer mix. TCRdb processed the 5' RACE reads anew with MiXCR; each CDR3 protein has one entry. Of 710,000 or so distinct CDR3 sequences in the sample, about 32% were seen once. Material: blood. Receptor source: a woman older than 75 in good health.

In regard to this clonotype: This could be a read error, since a much larger clone is one nucleotide away. The chain has TRBV10-3 and TRBJ2-3; no definite D call. The length of the CDR3 is 15 residues. Germline CDR1 is ENHRY and CDR2 is SYGVKD. V dropped 1 base and J dropped 1 base, with 9 bases sitting between them. CDR3 nucleotides: TGTGCCATCAGTGAGTGCTCGGCGGGCACAGATACGCAGTATTTT. Protein product: CAISECSAGTDTQYF.

This rearrangement joins TRBV7-3 to TRBJ1-1, with TRBD1 identical over 10 bases. The junction had 7 bases not matched to a gene; V was cut back by 5 bases and J by 4 bases. Germline loops: CDR1 SGHTA, CDR2 FQGTGA. The CDR3 has 15 residues. The CDR3 protein is CASSTGTGEGTEAFF. The CDR3 DNA reads TGTGCCAGCAGCACAGGGACAGGGGAAGGCACTGAAGCTTTCTTT. Looking up the rest from reference TRBV7-3 and TRBJ1-1 gives the full variable domain: GAGVSQTPSNKVTEKGKYVELRCDPISGHTALYWYRQSLGQGPEFLIYFQGTGAADDSGLPNDRFFAVRPEGSVSTLKIQRTERGDSAVYLCASSTGTGEGTEAFFGQGTRLTVV.

Ten or more counts support this clonotype. The V and J genes are TRBV7-6 and TRBJ1-6; TRBD1 agrees at 12 bases. The V gene end was trimmed by 6 bases and the J gene end by 8 bases; junction bases not matched to a gene: 11. The CDR3 contains 17 residues. Germline CDR1 is SGHVS and CDR2 is FNYEAQ. CDR3 nucleotides: TGTGCCAGCAGGGCCGGGACAGGGGGCTTTGGTGATTCACCCCTCCACTTT. Translated, it gives CASRAGTGGFGDSPLHF. The entire variable domain, with the rest obtained from reference TRBV7-6 and TRBJ1-6, is as follows: GAGVSQSPRYKVTKRGQDVALRCDPISGHVSLYWYRQALGQGPEFLTYFNYEAQQDKSGLPNDRFSAERPEGSISTLTIQRTEQRDSAMYRCASRAGTGGFGDSPLHFGNGTRLTVT.

This clonotype was observed many times. CDR3 in amino acids: CASTLGVEQYF. The CDR3 DNA reads as TGTGCCAGCACCCTTGGGGTGGAGCAGTACTTC. V is TRBV7-2 and J is TRBJ2-7; no definite D call. The CDR3 totals 11 residues. CDR1 is SGHTA, CDR2 FQGNSA, per germline. The ends were cut back, 7 bases at V and 7 bases at J, with 11 bases in the middle.

The genes are TRBV7-3 and TRBJ2-3; TRBD2 matches at 7 bases. The J segment lost 3 bases and the V segment lost 5 bases, leaving 17 bases of the junction unmatched. This CDR3 has 18 amino acids. In germline, CDR1 is SGHTA, CDR2 FQGTGA. The CDR3 is CASSPHGGRVLLTDTQYF. The DNA of the CDR3 is TGTGCCAGCAGCCCCCACGGCGGGAGAGTCCTATTGACAGATACGCAGTATTTT.

This clonotype was seen more than once but under ten times. The chain employs TRBV6-1 and TRBJ1-5; D gene unclear. The germline gives CDR1 MNHNS, CDR2 SASEGT. The V and J ends lost 2 bases and 3 bases respectively, with 11 bases between them. This CDR3 has 15 residues. CDR3 protein: CASSESGWDNQPQHF. CDR3 DNA sequence: TGTGCCAGCAGTGAAAGTGGGTGGGACAATCAGCCCCAGCATTTT.

The genes are TRBV12-3 or TRBV12-4 and TRBJ2-1; the match to TRBD2 covers 7 bases. Germline trimming cut 0 bases from V and 9 bases from J; bases unmatched to any gene: 8. The CDR3 is 15 residues long. CDR3 sequence (DNA): TGTGCCAGCAGTTTAGCTAGCGGGTATGTGATTGAGCAGTTCTTC. Translated, it gives CASSLASGYVIEQFF.

The sample holds a few counts of this clonotype. This chain connects TRBV13 to TRBJ1-1, with 8 positions matching TRBD1. V was pared by 0 bases and J by 1 base, with 4 bases of the junction left unmatched. This CDR3 comprises 16 residues. Germline lookup yields CDR1 PRHDT and CDR2 FYEKMQ (reference sequence). Here the CDR3 reads CASSLGTGGRNTEAFF. As DNA, the CDR3 is TGTGCCAGCAGCTTAGGAACAGGGGGACGGAACACTGAAGCTTTCTTT.

This clonotype was seen more than once but under ten times. The V and J genes are TRBV28 and TRBJ1-1, with 7 bases matching TRBD1. V gave up 5 bases and J gave up 11 bases; unmatched junction bases: 11. The CDR3 runs to 13 residues. CDR1 is MDHEN and CDR2 is SYDVKM in the germline V gene. CDR3 sequence reads: CASSPRDRPRAFF. The CDR3 region has the DNA TGTGCCAGCAGTCCAAGGGACAGACCGCGGGCTTTCTTT.

On this clonotype: Compared with germline, one end of the junction differs, possibly owing to a read error. The J gene is TRBJ1-2, the V gene TRBV30; D gene ambiguous. Germline V gene lookup returns CDR1 GTSNPN and CDR2 SVGIG (reference sequence). This CDR3 spans 13 amino acids. This CDR3 reads CARSSSANYGYTF. DNA for the CDR3: TGTGCCCGGAGTAGTTCTGCTAACTATGGCTACACCTTC.

V usage is TRBV12-3 or TRBV12-4 and J usage is TRBJ2-1; D may be TRBD1 (6 bases). The CDR3 is 15 residues long. V dropped 6 bases and J dropped 4 bases, with 16 bases sitting between them. The CDR3 nucleotides are TGTGCCAGCAGCCAGGACAGTGTGCCATACAATGAGCAGTTCTTC. Its translation: CASSQDSVPYNEQFF.